The next 16 T cell receptor beta chains were all read from a single sample in a study of cytomegalovirus exposure and HLA in healthy donors. PCR used 60 Vbeta primers and 13 Jbeta primers. TCRdb's table, derived via immunoSEQ multiplex PCR, lists solely in-frame clones and lacks some. The top ten clones hold roughly 2% of a sample with 95,000 to 150,000 clones, 70% to 85% of them seen once. Sequencing input: PBMCs. Every receptor here comes from a man younger than 30 in good health and CMV-seronegative.

The rearrangement links TRBV6-1 to TRBJ1-2; maybe TRBD1 (5 bases). CDR3 length equals 14 residues. V lost 6 bases to trimming and J lost 6 bases, with 17 bases between them. Germline CDR1 and CDR2: MNHNS and SASEGT. CDR3 nucleotides: TGTGCCAGCAGCCCCCCGGGAGGGGCGGATGGCTACACCTTC. This sequence encodes CASSPPGGADGYTF.

This chain uses TRBV19 with TRBJ2-1, with D unresolved. This CDR3 is 15 amino acids long. CDR1 and CDR2 from the germline V gene are LNHDA and SQIVND (reference sequence). Trimming took 3 bases from V and 0 from J, leaving 9 bases between them. The CDR3 spells CASSMESSSYNEQFF. In DNA form, the CDR3 reads TGTGCCAGTAGTATGGAGAGTAGCTCCTACAATGAGCAGTTCTTC.

The chain is built from TRBV6-5 and TRBJ1-6; 7 bases map to TRBD1. J was trimmed by 8 bases and V by 5 bases; bases with no gene match: 3. The CDR3 sequence is 13 residues long. Looked up from germline, CDR1 is MNHEY and CDR2 is SVGAGI. The CDR3 bases are TGTGCCAGCAGTGACAGGGTTTATTCACCCCTCCACTTT. Its translation: CASSDRVYSPLHF.

The J gene is TRBJ2-7, the V gene TRBV29-1; 10 nucleotides match TRBD1. This CDR3 has 14 residues. In germline, CDR1 is SQVTM, CDR2 ANQGSEA. V dropped 2 bases and J dropped 3; count of bases not matched to a gene: 4. For the CDR3, the DNA is TGCAGCGTTGAATACCGGGACAGGGGCTACGAGCAGTACTTC. This encodes CSVEYRDRGYEQYF.

The chain links TRBV6-1 to TRBJ2-7; D is uncertain. Germline assignment: CDR1 MNHNS and CDR2 SASEGT. Trimming shortened V by 3 bases and J by 4 bases, and 7 bases separated the two germline ends. This CDR3 has 12 amino acids. The CDR3 region has the DNA TGTGCCAGCAGTGAGGTGGCTTACGAGCAGTACTTC. Amino acids: CASSEVAYEQYF.

The V gene is TRBV5-1, the J gene TRBJ1-1; D gene unclear. V lost 4 bases and J lost 7, with 14 bases in between. In germline, CDR1 is SGHRS, CDR2 YFSETQ. The CDR3 extends over 13 amino acids. CDR3 DNA sequence: TGCGCCAGCAGCACTCACCAGGCGGGTGAAGCTTTCTTT. It yields the protein CASSTHQAGEAFF.

This clone appeared a few times. V usage is TRBV7-3 and J usage is TRBJ2-2, with TRBD2 matching over 11 bases. V dropped 5 bases and J dropped 1; count of bases not matched to a gene: 3. Germline V gives CDR1 SGHTA, CDR2 FQGTGA. This CDR3 contains 16 residues. DNA for the CDR3: TGTGCCAGCAGCCATACTAGCGGGGGGAACACCGGGGAGCTGTTTTTT. It specifies CASSHTSGGNTGELFF.

This chain links TRBV7-2 with TRBJ2-1, with TRBD1 matching over 8 bases. This CDR3 is 16 amino acids long. CDR1 and CDR2 from the germline V gene are SGHTA and FQGNSA. V dropped 4 bases and J dropped 1; count of bases not matched to a gene: 6. The CDR3 protein is CASSSNDRGSYNEQFF. The DNA for the CDR3 is TGTGCCAGCAGCTCGAACGACAGGGGTTCCTACAATGAGCAGTTCTTC.

V gene TRBV7-3 combines with J gene TRBJ2-3; D is unclear. The CDR3 extends over 13 amino acids. CDR1 and CDR2 (germline): SGHTA, FQGTGA. V was clipped by 4 bases and J by 1 base, with 6 bases between them. For the CDR3, the DNA is TGTGCCAGCAGCTCCCAGGGCACAGATACGCAGTATTTT. It specifies CASSSQGTDTQYF.

CDR3 in amino acids: CASSLGTGIGEQYF. CDR3 in DNA: TGTGCCAGCAGCTTAGGGACAGGGATTGGCGAGCAGTACTTC. The chain has TRBV11-3 and TRBJ2-7, with 8 bases that match TRBD1. This CDR3 spans 14 amino acids. Unmatched junction bases numbered 5, after V lost 1 base and J lost 6 bases. Germline V gives CDR1 SGHNT, CDR2 YENEEA.

This clone was counted once. The chain links TRBV25-1 to TRBJ1-1; D perhaps matches TRBD1 (6 bases). Germline-derived CDR1 and CDR2 are MGHDK and SYGVNS. The V end was cut by 3 bases, the J end by 12 bases, with 17 bases between. The CDR3 consists of 13 residues. CDR3 nucleotides: TGTGCCAGCAGTGATTGGGGGGGCAGGGAGACTTTCTTT. It specifies CASSDWGGRETFF.

The chain joins TRBV6-5 to TRBJ1-2; D remains unclear. The ends were cut back, 2 bases at V and 4 bases at J, with 14 bases in the middle. Germline loops: CDR1 MNHEY, CDR2 SVGAGI. The CDR3 consists of 15 residues. This chain's CDR3 is CASSYGVVGFYGYTF. CDR3 nucleotide sequence: TGTGCCAGCAGTTACGGAGTGGTAGGATTCTATGGCTACACCTTC.

This rearrangement joins TRBV7-2 to TRBJ1-4; D is perhaps TRBD1 (5 bases). Germline V lookup: CDR1 SGHTA, CDR2 FQGNSA. With 1 base removed from V and 8 bases from J, the gap between germline ends came to 14 bases. The CDR3 sequence is 15 residues long. CDR3: CASSLDRGAQEKLFF. Here the CDR3 DNA reads TGTGCCAGCAGCTTAGACCGCGGGGCTCAGGAAAAACTGTTTTTT.

This chain uses TRBV19 with TRBJ1-1; the D is unclear. The V gene's germline CDR1 is LNHDA and CDR2 SQIVND (reference sequence). There are 11 residues in the CDR3. Trimming cost V 7 bases and J 4 bases, with 7 bases left between them. CDR3 loop: CASTSFTEAFF. In DNA, the CDR3 is TGTGCCAGTACCAGTTTCACTGAAGCTTTCTTT.

V is TRBV5-5 and J is TRBJ2-2, with TRBD1 identical over 9 bases. The CDR3 extends over 16 amino acids. V was pared by 3 bases and J by 6 bases, with 9 bases of the junction left unmatched. Germline assignment: CDR1 SGHKS and CDR2 YYEKEE (reference sequence). The CDR3 nucleotides read TGTGCCAGCAGCTACCGGGACAGGGATGGGTCCGGGGAGCTGTTTTTT. This translates into CASSYRDRDGSGELFF.

The chain links TRBV18 to TRBJ2-4; D possibly corresponds to TRBD1 (6 bases). The ends were cut back, 6 bases at V and 0 bases at J, with 18 bases in the middle. Germline V CDR1 and CDR2: KGHSH, LQKENI. The CDR3 has 17 amino acids. The DNA for the CDR3 is TGTGCCAGCTCCCTTTCCAAGGACAGCTTAGCCAAAAACATTCAGTACTTC. It translates to CASSLSKDSLAKNIQYF.